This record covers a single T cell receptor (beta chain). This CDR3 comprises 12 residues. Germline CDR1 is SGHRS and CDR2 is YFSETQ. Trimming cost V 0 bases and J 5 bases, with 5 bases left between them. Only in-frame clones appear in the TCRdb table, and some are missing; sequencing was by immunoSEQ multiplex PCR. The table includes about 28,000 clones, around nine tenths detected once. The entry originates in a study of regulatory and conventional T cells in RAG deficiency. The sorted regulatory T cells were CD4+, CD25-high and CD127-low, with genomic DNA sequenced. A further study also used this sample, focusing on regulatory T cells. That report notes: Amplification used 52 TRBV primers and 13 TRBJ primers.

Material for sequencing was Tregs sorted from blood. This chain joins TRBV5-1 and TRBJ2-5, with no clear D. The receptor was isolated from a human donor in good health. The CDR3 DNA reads TGCGCCAGCAGCTTGGCCCGGGAGACCCAGTACTTC. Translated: CASSLARETQYF. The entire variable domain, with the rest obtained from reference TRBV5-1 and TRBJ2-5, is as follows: KAGVTQTPRYLIKTRGQQVTLSCSPISGHRSVSWYQQTPGQGLQFLFEYFSETQRNKGNFPGRFSGRQFSNSRSEMNVSTLELGDSALYLCASSLARETQYFGPGTRLLVL.